This TCR beta chain was captured in a study of beta chain features in type 1 diabetes (dated by TCRdb to the late 2010s). Concerning the study at large: Patients and healthy donors did not differ in mean age, gender distribution, total cell number or subset yield. Whereas all 30 or so donors provided naive and central memory subsets, regulatory and stem cell-like memory subsets were isolated from just 8 patients and roughly eight healthy donors. A total of approximately 110,000,000 sorted cells were examined across all samples, and a strong correlation was observed between cell number per subset and RNA yield. The study compared TCRB repertoires of sorted circulating CD4+ T cell subsets between recently diagnosed type 1 diabetes patients and matched healthy donors. Overall study results and their limits: Because cDNA rather than genomic DNA was sequenced, highly expressing activated cells could have been over-represented, although no difference in activation and CD3 levels was found between groups. Naive, central memory and regulatory TCRB repertoires appeared to be more similar among patients than among healthy donors. Because the HLA sub-analyses included only small numbers of individuals, any influence of HLA type on TCRB rearrangement was left unresolved. PCR may preferentially amplify shorter templates, but because patient and control samples were amplified and corrected together, any resulting skew would affect both groups equally. Fewer insertions and more nucleotide deletions at VDJ recombination sites were observed in patients with type 1 diabetes, implying thymic rearrangement abnormalities. In all four CD4+ subsets, TCRB CDR3 length was moderately but significantly shorter in type 1 diabetes patients.

A single peripheral blood draw of about 120 mL on average was collected from each donor into heparinised tubes. Naive, central memory, regulatory and stem cell-like memory CD4+ T cells were sorted on a BD FACSAria II using a panel including CD45RO, CCR7, CD25, CD127, CD95 and CD27. Every sorted population had a purity above 95%. PBMCs were isolated right away by Lymphoprep density gradient centrifugation and were stained directly, without culture. To minimize batch effects, samples were stained and sorted in pairs, one healthy donor with one patient per experiment. As regards this clone: Its antigen remains unidentified. It has no much larger one-base neighbor in the sample; base qualities were not kept.

V trim: 4 bases; J trim: 7 bases; unmatched bases: 13. Its CDR3 holds 17 amino acids, cysteine through phenylalanine. Left in the record is the CDR3 DNA by itself, 51 bases read in frame from the first base. The germline V gene sets CDR1 to ENHRY and CDR2 to SYGVKD. The entire amount of isolated RNA was reverse transcribed using the High Capacity cDNA Reverse Transcription Kit, so the sequenced TCRB transcripts were expressed ones. Deep immunoSEQ sequencing was applied to naive, central memory and regulatory T cell samples, giving an average of around 4 million total reads per sample. Sorted cells were lysed in RLT buffer, and RNA was extracted using DNase-treated RNeasy Micro or Mini kits according to cell number. To prevent cross-contamination, each cell subset was processed individually, whereas patient and healthy donor samples were processed jointly. TCRB sequences were amplified from cDNA with the immunoSEQ multiplex PCR, producing 87-bp fragments spanning the CDR3 region. Sequencing of the amplicons was performed on the Illumina HiSeq platform. The original pipeline was this. PCR bias was computationally corrected using synthetic template baselines, reads within Hamming distance 2 were collapsed, and singletons that could not be merged were discarded. By aligning reads against IMGT, V, D and J genes, CDR3 length, and insertions or deletions at six rearrangement sites were assigned. Within each subset, clonotype counts were normalized to the number of sorted cells before true diversity and Gini coefficients were calculated with the tcR R package. The overlap coefficient, calculated on TCRB nucleotide sequences, was used to measure repertoire sharing. As a proxy for the pre-selection repertoire, out-of-frame TCRB sequences from naive cells were analyzed. TCRdb limited this immuneACCESS table to in-frame rearrangements with V and J called. A share of clones is missing; checked studies link under half to unresolved V genes, and the rest is unexplained. V and J calls and clone size are given by that table; D and trimming were obtained from the DNA. A total of about 410,000 clones appear in this sample, approximately 13% of them only once. Jointly, the top ten make up 0.035% to 0.045% of the sample.

The sequence joins TRBV10-3 to TRBJ2-1, with 10 bases matching TRBD2. The receptor was derived from a man aged 25-45 years in good health. Sequenced input: naive CD4+ T cells from blood. The sample's cell subset or site label is to be understood as: true naive CD4+ T cells. DNA sequence: TGTGCCATCAGTGTTGATCCTCCTGGGACTAGCGTTAATGAGCAGTTCTTC. Translated, it gives CAISVDPPGTSVNEQFF.